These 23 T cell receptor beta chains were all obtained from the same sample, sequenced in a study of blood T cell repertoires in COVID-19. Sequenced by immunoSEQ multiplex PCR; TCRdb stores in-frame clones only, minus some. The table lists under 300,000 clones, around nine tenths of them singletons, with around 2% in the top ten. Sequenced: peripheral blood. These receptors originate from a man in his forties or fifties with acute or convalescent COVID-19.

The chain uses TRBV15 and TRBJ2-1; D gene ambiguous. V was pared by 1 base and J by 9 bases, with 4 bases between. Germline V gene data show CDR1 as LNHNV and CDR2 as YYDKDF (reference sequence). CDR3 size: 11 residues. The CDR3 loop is CATSRGSEQFF. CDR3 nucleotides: TGTGCCACCAGCAGAGGGAGTGAGCAGTTCTTC. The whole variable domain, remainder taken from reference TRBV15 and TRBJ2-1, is DAMVIQNPRYQVTQFGKPVTLSCSQTLNHNVMYWYQQKSSQAPKLLFHYYDKDFNNEADTPDNFQSRRPNTSFCFLDIRSPGLGDTAMYLCATSRGSEQFFGPGTRLTVL.

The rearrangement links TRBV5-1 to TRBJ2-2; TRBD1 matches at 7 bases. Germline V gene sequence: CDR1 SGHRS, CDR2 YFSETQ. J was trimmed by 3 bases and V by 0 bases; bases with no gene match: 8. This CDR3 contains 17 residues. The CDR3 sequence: CASSLGEGATYTGELFF. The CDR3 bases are TGCGCCAGCAGCTTGGGTGAGGGGGCAACGTACACCGGGGAGCTGTTTTTT.

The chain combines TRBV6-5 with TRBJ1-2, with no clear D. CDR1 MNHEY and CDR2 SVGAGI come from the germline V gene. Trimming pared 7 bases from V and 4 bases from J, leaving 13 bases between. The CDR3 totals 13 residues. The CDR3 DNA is TGTGCCAGCAACCTGCCAGGCCCCTATGGCTACACCTTC. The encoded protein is CASNLPGPYGYTF.

This CDR3 is CASSFGQTHGYTF. The CDR3 DNA reads TGCGCCAGCAGCTTTGGACAGACCCATGGCTACACCTTC. The gene calls are TRBV5-1 and TRBJ1-2, with D tentatively TRBD1 (6 bases). The CDR3 runs to 13 residues. Trimming cost V 2 bases and J 6 bases, with 11 bases left between them. Germline values: CDR1 SGHRS, CDR2 YFSETQ.

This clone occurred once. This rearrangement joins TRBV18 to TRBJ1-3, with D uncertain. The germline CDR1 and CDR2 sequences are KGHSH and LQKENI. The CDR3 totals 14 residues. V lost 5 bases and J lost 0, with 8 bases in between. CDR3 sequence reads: CASSTEYSGNTIYF. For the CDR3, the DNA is TGTGCCAGCTCAACCGAGTACTCTGGAAACACCATATATTTT.

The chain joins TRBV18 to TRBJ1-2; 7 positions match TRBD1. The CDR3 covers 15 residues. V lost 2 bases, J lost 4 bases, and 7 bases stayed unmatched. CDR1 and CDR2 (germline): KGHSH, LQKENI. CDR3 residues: CASSPNPTGPYGYTF. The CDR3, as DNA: TGTGCCAGCTCACCAAATCCGACAGGGCCCTATGGCTACACCTTC.

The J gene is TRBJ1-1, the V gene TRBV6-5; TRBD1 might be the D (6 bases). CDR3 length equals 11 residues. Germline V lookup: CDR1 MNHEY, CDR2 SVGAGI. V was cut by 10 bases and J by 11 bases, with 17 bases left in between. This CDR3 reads CATEQMGAAFF. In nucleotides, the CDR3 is TGTGCCACCGAACAGATGGGGGCTGCTTTCTTT.

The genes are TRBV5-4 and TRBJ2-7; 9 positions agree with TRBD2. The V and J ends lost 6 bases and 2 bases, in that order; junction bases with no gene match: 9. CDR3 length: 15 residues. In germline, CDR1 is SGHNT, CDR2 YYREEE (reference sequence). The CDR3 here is CASNQRGAPTYEQYF. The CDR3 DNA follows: TGTGCCAGCAACCAGCGGGGGGCGCCAACCTACGAGCAGTACTTC.

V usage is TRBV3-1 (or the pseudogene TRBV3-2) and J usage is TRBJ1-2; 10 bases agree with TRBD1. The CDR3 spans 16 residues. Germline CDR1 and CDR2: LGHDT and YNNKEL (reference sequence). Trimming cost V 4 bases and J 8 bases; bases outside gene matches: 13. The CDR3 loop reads CASSRSDRTGGSGYTF. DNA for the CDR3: TGTGCCAGCAGCCGCAGTGATCGGACAGGGGGGAGCGGCTACACCTTC.

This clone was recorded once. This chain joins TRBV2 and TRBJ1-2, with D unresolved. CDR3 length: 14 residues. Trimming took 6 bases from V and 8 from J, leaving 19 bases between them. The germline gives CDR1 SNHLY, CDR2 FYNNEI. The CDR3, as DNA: TGTGCCAGCAGCCAGCAAGGCGGACTTGACGGCTACACCTTC. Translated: CASSQQGGLDGYTF.

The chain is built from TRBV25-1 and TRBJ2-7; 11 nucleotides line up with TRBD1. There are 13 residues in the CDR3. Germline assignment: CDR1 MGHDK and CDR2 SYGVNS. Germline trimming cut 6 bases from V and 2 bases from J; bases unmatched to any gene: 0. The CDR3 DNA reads TGTGCCAGCAGGGACAGGGGGCCCTACGAGCAGTACTTC. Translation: CASRDRGPYEQYF.

In nucleotides, the CDR3 is TGTGCCAGCAGTGAATCTACGAGACAGGGGGCTGTCTATGGCTACACCTTC. Its translation: CASSESTRQGAVYGYTF. This chain joins TRBV25-1 and TRBJ1-2; 10 bases align to TRBD1. The CDR3 consists of 17 residues. The germline CDR1 and CDR2 sequences are MGHDK and SYGVNS. V lost 1 base and J lost 4; bases outside the gene matches: 9.

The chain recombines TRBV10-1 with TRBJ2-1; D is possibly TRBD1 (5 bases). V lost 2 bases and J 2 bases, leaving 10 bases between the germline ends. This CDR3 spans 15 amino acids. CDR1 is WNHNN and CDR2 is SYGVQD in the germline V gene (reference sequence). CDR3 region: CASSEDSQAYNEQFF. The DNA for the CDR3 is TGCGCCAGCAGTGAGGACAGTCAGGCCTACAATGAGCAGTTCTTC.

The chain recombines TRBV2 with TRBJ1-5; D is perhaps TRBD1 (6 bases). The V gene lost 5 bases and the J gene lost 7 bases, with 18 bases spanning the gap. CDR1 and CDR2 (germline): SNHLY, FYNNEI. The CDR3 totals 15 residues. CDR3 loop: CASSSAGTPWQPQHF. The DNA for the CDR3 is TGTGCCAGCAGTTCCGCCGGGACACCATGGCAGCCCCAGCATTTT.

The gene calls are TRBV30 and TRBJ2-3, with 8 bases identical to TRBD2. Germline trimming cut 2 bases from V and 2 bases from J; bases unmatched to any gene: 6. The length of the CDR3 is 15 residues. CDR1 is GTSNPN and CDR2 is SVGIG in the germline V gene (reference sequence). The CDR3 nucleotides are TGTGCCTGGAGTAGTGAGCGGGGGTTCACAGATACGCAGTATTTT. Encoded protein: CAWSSERGFTDTQYF.

CDR3 sequence: CASSLRQGIAGELFF. CDR3 sequence (DNA): TGTGCCAGCAGCTTACGACAGGGGATAGCCGGGGAGCTGTTTTTT. The chain uses TRBV7-3 and TRBJ2-2, with 8 bases matching TRBD1. The CDR3 has 15 residues. Trimming cost V 2 bases and J 6 bases; bases outside gene matches: 5. Germline-derived CDR1 and CDR2 are SGHTA and FQGTGA.

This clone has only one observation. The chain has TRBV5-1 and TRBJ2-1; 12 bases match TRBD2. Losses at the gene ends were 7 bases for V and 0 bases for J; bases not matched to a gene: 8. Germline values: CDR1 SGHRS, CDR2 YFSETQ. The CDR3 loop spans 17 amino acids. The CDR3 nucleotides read TGCGCCAGCGGGACTAGCGGGTTTATGAGCTCCTACAATGAGCAGTTCTTC. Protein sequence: CASGTSGFMSSYNEQFF. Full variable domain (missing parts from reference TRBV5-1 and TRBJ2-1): KAGVTQTPRYLIKTRGQQVTLSCSPISGHRSVSWYQQTPGQGLQFLFEYFSETQRNKGNFPGRFSGRQFSNSRSEMNVSTLELGDSALYLCASGTSGFMSSYNEQFFGPGTRLTVL.

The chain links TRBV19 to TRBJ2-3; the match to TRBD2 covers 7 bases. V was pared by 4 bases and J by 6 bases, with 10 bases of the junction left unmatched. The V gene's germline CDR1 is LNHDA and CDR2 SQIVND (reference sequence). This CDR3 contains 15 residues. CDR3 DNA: TGTGCCAGTAGTAGCACCCAGCGGGGCTGGGATACGCAGTATTTT. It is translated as CASSSTQRGWDTQYF. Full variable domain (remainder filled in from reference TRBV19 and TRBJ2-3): DGGITQSPKYLFRKEGQNVTLSCEQNLNHDAMYWYRQDPGQGLRLIYYSQIVNDFQKGDIAEGYSVSREKKESFPLTVTSAQKNPTAFYLCASSSTQRGWDTQYFGPGTRLTVL.

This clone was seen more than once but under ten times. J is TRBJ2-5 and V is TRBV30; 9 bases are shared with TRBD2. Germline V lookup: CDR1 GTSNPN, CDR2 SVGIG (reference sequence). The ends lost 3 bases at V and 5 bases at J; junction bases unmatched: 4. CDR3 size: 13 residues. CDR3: CAWSAGGPETQYF. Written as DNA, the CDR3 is TGTGCCTGGAGCGCGGGGGGGCCGGAGACCCAGTACTTC.

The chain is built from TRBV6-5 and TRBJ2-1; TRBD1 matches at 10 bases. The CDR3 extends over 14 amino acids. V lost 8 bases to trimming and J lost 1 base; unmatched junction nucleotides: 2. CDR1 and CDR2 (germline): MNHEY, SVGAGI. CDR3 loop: CASPGQGSYNEQFF. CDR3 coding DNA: TGTGCCAGCCCGGGACAGGGGTCCTACAATGAGCAGTTCTTC.

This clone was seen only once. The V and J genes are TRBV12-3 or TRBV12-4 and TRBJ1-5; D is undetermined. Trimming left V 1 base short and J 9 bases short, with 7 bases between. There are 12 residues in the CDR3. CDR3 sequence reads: CASSLGALPQHF. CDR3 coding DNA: TGTGCCAGCAGTTTAGGGGCCTTGCCCCAGCATTTT.

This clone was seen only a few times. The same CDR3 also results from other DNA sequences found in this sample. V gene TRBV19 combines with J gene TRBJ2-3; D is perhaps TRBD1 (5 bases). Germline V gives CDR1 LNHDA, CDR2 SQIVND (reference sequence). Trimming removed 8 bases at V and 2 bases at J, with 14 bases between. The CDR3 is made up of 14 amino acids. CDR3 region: CASSTSTATDTQYF. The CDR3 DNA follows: TGTGCCAGTTCCACTTCGACAGCCACAGATACGCAGTATTTT.

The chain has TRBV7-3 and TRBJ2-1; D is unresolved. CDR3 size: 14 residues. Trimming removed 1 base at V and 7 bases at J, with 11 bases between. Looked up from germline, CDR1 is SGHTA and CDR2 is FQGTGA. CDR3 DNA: TGTGCCAGCAGCTTAAACGCAGGCATAAATGAGCAGTTCTTC. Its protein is CASSLNAGINEQFF. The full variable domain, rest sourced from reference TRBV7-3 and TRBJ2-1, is GAGVSQTPSNKVTEKGKYVELRCDPISGHTALYWYRQSLGQGPEFLIYFQGTGAADDSGLPNDRFFAVRPEGSVSTLKIQRTERGDSAVYLCASSLNAGINEQFFGPGTRLTVL.